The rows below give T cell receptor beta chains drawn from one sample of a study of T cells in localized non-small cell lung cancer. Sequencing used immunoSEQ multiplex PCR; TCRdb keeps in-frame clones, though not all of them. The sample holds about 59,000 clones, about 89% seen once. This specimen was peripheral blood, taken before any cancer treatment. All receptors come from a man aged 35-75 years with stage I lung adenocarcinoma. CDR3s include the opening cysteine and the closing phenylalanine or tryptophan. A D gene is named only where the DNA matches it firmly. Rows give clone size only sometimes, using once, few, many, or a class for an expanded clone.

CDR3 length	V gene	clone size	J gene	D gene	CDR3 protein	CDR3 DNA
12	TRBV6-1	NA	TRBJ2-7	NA	CASTGNSYEQYF	TGTGCCAGCACCGGGAACTCCTACGAGCAGTACTTC
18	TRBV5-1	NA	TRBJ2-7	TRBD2	CASSLLHHLAGGPSEQYF	TGCGCCAGCAGCCTGTTGCATCACCTAGCGGGAGGGCCCTCCGAGCAGTACTTC
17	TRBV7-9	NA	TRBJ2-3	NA	CASSPKVLAFSTDTQYF	TGTGCCAGCAGCCCCAAGGTTCTAGCGTTTAGCACAGATACGCAGTATTTT
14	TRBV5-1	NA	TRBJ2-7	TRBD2	CASSLAASGYEQYF	TGCGCCAGCAGCTTGGCCGCTAGCGGCTACGAGCAGTACTTC
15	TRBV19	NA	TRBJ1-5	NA	CASSMGRKPDQPQHF	TGTGCCAGTAGTATGGGCAGGAAACCCGATCAGCCCCAGCATTTT
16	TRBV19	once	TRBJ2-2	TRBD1	CASSPSHRGRDGELFF	TGTGCCAGTAGTCCGTCCCACAGGGGGCGGGACGGGGAGCTGTTTTTT
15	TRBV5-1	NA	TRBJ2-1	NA	CASSLDVSSYNEQFF	TGCGCCAGCAGCTTGGACGTAAGCTCCTACAATGAGCAGTTCTTC
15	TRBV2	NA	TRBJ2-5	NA	CASSEEGGHQETQYF	TGTGCCAGCAGCGAGGAAGGGGGACACCAAGAGACCCAGTACTTC
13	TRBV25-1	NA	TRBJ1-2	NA	CASSDGGAGGYTF	TGTGCCAGCAGTGATGGTGGCGCGGGTGGCTACACCTTC
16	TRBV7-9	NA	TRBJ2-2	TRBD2	CASSTGLAGGPGELFF	TGTGCCAGCAGTACGGGACTAGCGGGAGGCCCCGGGGAGCTGTTTTTT
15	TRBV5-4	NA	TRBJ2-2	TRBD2	CASSWAGANTGELFF	TGTGCCAGCAGCTGGGCGGGGGCGAACACCGGGGAGCTGTTTTTT
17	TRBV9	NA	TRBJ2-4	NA	CASSPTLGGVGKNIQYF	TGTGCCAGCAGCCCCACCCTTGGGGGAGTTGGCAAAAACATTCAGTACTTC
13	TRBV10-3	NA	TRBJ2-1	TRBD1	CAITVDRGDEQFF	TGTGCCATCACCGTGGACAGGGGGGATGAGCAGTTCTTC
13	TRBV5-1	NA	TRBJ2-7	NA	CASRGYNSYEQYF	TGCGCCAGCAGAGGTTACAACTCCTACGAGCAGTACTTC
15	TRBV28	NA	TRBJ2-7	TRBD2	CASSLSSGSGHEQYF	TGTGCCAGCAGTTTATCGAGCGGGAGTGGTCACGAGCAGTACTTC
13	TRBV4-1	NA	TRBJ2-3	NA	CASSPSSTDTQYF	TGCGCCAGCAGCCCCTCTAGCACAGATACGCAGTATTTT
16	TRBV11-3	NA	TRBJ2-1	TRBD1	CASSSRGQGGFNEQFF	TGTGCCAGCAGCTCTCGGGGACAGGGAGGGTTCAATGAGCAGTTCTTC
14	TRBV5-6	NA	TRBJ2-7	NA	CASSLGGLLGEQYF	TGTGCCAGCAGCTTGGGTGGGCTCCTGGGGGAGCAGTACTTC
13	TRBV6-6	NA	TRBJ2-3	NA	CASSYISADTQYF	TGTGCCAGCAGTTACATAAGCGCAGATACGCAGTATTTT
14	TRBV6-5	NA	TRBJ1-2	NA	CASSPSTTNYGYTF	TGTGCCAGCAGTCCATCCACTACGAACTATGGCTACACCTTC
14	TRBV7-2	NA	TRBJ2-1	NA	CASSRMRGYNEQFF	TGTGCCAGCAGCCGTATGAGGGGCTACAATGAGCAGTTCTTC
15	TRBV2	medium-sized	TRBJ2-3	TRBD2	CASSEASGRRDTQYF	TGTGCCAGCAGTGAAGCTAGCGGGAGAAGAGATACGCAGTATTTT
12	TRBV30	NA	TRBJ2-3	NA	CAWSPDTDTQYF	TGTGCCTGGAGTCCCGACACAGATACGCAGTATTTT
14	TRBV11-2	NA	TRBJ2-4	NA	CASTDSLAKNIQYF	TGTGCCAGCACTGACAGTTTAGCCAAAAACATTCAGTACTTC
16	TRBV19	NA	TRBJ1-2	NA	CASRRGRATRDYGYTF	TGTGCCAGTAGAAGAGGCCGGGCCACCCGGGACTATGGCTACACCTTC
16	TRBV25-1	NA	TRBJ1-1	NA	CASSELTGKRNTEAFF	TGTGCCAGCAGTGAATTGACGGGGAAACGAAACACTGAAGCTTTCTTT
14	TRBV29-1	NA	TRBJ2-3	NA	CSIPRKEGTDTQYF	TGCAGCATCCCCCGGAAGGAGGGCACAGATACGCAGTATTTT
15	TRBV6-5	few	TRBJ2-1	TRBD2	CASSRRDYANNEQFF	TGTGCCAGCAGTCGAAGGGACTATGCCAACAATGAGCAGTTCTTC
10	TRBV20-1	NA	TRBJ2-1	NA	CSASYNEQFF	TGCAGTGCTAGTTACAATGAGCAGTTCTTC
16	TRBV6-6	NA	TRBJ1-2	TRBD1	CASSTLYGTGLYGYTF	TGTGCCAGCAGTACCCTTTACGGGACAGGGCTCTATGGCTACACCTTC
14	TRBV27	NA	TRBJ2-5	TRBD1	CASSPTTGGQTQYF	TGTGCCAGCAGTCCAACTACAGGGGGTCAGACCCAGTACTTC
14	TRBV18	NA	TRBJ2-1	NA	CASSLPGRSNEQFF	TGTGCCAGCTCACTTCCGGGACGGTCGAATGAGCAGTTCTTC
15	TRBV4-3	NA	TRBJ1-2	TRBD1	CASSGGTGVGYGYTF	TGCGCCAGCAGCGGCGGGACAGGGGTGGGCTATGGCTACACCTTC
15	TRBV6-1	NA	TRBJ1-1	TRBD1	CASSSPGQGNTEAFF	TGTGCCAGCAGCTCACCGGGACAGGGGAACACTGAAGCTTTCTTT
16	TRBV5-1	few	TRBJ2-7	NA	CASSLYLGASQYEQYF	TGCGCCAGCAGCTTGTATCTGGGGGCGAGCCAGTACGAGCAGTACTTC
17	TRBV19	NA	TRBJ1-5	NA	CASSIAQGPFSNQPQHF	TGTGCCAGTAGTATAGCACAGGGACCCTTTAGCAATCAGCCCCAGCATTTT
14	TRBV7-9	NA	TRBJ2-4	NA	CASSLEAGVDIQYF	TGTGCCAGCAGCTTAGAAGCAGGGGTAGACATTCAGTACTTC
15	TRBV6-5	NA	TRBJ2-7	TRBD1	CASIYGVTGAYEQYF	TGTGCCAGCATCTACGGAGTTACAGGGGCCTACGAGCAGTACTTC
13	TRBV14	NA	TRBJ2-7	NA	CASSQDPRDEQYF	TGTGCCAGCAGCCAAGATCCCCGGGACGAGCAGTACTTC
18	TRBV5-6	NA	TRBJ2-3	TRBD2	CASSLAASGRGRADTQYF	TGTGCCAGCAGCTTGGCGGCTAGCGGGAGGGGCCGCGCAGATACGCAGTATTTT
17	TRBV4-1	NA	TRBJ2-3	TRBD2	CASSQDRDSGTADTQYF	TGCGCCAGCAGCCAAGATCGGGATAGCGGGACGGCAGATACGCAGTATTTT
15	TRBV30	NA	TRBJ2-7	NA	CAWSVPGLRGYEQYF	TGTGCCTGGAGTGTACCGGGACTCCGTGGATACGAGCAGTACTTC
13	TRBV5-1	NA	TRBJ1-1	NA	CASSLGENTEAFF	TGCGCCAGCAGCTTGGGAGAGAACACTGAAGCTTTCTTT
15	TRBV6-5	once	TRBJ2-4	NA	CASSYRANSGNIQYF	TGTGCCAGCAGTTACCGGGCCAACTCAGGGAACATTCAGTACTTC
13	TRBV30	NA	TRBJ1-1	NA	CAWRPQGNTEAFF	TGTGCCTGGAGGCCTCAGGGGAACACTGAAGCTTTCTTT
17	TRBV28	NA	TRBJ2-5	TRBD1	CASSLYRLRTGGETQYF	TGTGCCAGCAGTTTATACCGCCTTAGGACAGGGGGAGAGACCCAGTACTTC
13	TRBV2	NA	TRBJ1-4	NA	CASSEGGIEKLFF	TGTGCCAGCAGTGAGGGGGGGATCGAAAAACTGTTTTTT
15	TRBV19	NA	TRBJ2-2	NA	CASSIQGRSTGELFF	TGTGCCAGTAGTATACAGGGACGGAGCACCGGGGAGCTGTTTTTT
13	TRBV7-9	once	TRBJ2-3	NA	CASSPTGPDTQYF	TGTGCCAGCAGCCCTACAGGGCCCGATACGCAGTATTTT